This TCR beta chain was sequenced in a study of OX40 agonist ivuxolimab in advanced cancers. Study details: Cancers in dose escalation were hepatocellular, melanoma, renal cell and head and neck.

Study-level results: Clonal expansion by week 6 occurred in CD4+ and CD8+ blood T cells (at 0.1 to 3.0 mg/kg).

Assay: immunoSEQ multiplex PCR; the TCRdb copy retains only in-frame clones and omits some. The sample lists roughly 32,000 clones; over 85% were seen once. This clone turned up a few times. What it recognizes is unknown. With autoimmune disease history or systemic immunosuppression, patients were excluded. Drawing of blood for sampling happened at baseline, at cycle 4 day 1, and at cycle 7 day 1. Trimming shortened V by 3 bases and J by 7 bases, and 4 bases separated the two germline ends. CDR1 SEHNR and CDR2 FQNEAQ come from the germline V gene (reference sequence). CDR3 length: 12 residues. This material consisted of CD4+ or CD8+ T cells sorted from blood, taken in a trial of the OX40 agonist ivuxolimab. The receptor was derived from an adult with an advanced solid tumor such as melanoma, head and neck, liver or kidney cancer. The chain uses TRBV7-9 and TRBJ1-6; D call uncertain. The CDR3, as DNA: TGTGCCAGCAGCTTGGGGAATTCACCCCTCCACTTT. Amino acids: CASSLGNSPLHF. Full variable domain (rest looked up from reference TRBV7-9 and TRBJ1-6): DTGVSQNPRHKITKRGQNVTFRCDPISEHNRLYWYRQTLGQGPEFLTYFQNEAQLEKSRLLSDRFSAERPKGSFSTLEIQRTEQGDSAMYLCASSLGNSPLHFGNGTRLTVT.